These 2 T cell receptor beta chains were all obtained from the same sample, sequenced in a study of cytomegalovirus exposure and HLA in healthy donors. The PCR contained 60 Vbeta and 13 Jbeta primers. The assay was immunoSEQ multiplex PCR, and TCRdb's table has in-frame clones only and misses some. The table has some 130,000 clones, approximately 74% seen once. Sequencing used PBMCs. The receptor set was obtained from a male donor in good health and CMV-seronegative.

This chain joins TRBV29-1 and TRBJ2-6; D may be TRBD2 (6 bases). The length of the CDR3 is 15 residues. Germline V gives CDR1 SQVTM, CDR2 ANQGSEA. Deletions cut 2 bases from V and 0 bases from J, with 8 bases between. CDR3 bases: TGCAGCGTTGAACCGGGGGACTCTGGGGCCAACGTCCTGACTTTC. Translation: CSVEPGDSGANVLTF.

The chain links TRBV7-2 to TRBJ1-5, with a tentative D call TRBD1 (5 bases). Trimming removed 5 bases from V and 4 bases from J, with 21 bases in between. The CDR3 length is 17 residues. Germline V gene lookup returns CDR1 SGHTA and CDR2 FQGNSA. In nucleotides, the CDR3 is TGTGCCAGCAGCCAGTCTCTCCTCGGGGGGGTAAATCAGCCCCAGCATTTT. Translation: CASSQSLLGGVNQPQHF.